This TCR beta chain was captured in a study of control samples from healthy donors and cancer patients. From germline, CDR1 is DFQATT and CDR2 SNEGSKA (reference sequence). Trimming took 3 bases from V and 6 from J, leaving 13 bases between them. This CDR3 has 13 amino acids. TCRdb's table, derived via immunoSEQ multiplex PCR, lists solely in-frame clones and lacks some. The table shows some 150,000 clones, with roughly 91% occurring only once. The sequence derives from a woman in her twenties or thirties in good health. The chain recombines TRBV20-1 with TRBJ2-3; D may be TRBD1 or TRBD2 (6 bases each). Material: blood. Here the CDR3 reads CSASSGGLDTQYF. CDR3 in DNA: TGCAGTGCTAGTTCCGGGGGCCTTGATACGCAGTATTTT.